The present entry profiles one T cell receptor beta chain with its context. The antigen remains undetermined. The sample is drawn from a study of cytomegalovirus exposure and HLA in healthy donors. The study's findings and limits: Cytomegalovirus-associated TCR beta chains were listed, numbering around 150. The tendency of first-cohort TCR clusters to co-occur in the 120 validation repertoires was the finding of a later analysis.

The CDR3 runs to 13 residues. V gave up 3 bases and J gave up 6 bases, with 11 bases separating them. Per the germline V gene, CDR1 is ENHRY and CDR2 is SYGVKD. This table comes from immunoSEQ multiplex PCR, and its TCRdb copy is limited to in-frame clones, with some not included. The profile shows about 270,000 clones, approximately 86% of them singletons. The TCR originated in a woman aged 18-29 years in good health and CMV-seronegative. This chain connects TRBV10-3 to TRBJ1-2; D is undetermined. Sequences were obtained from PBMCs. CDR3 in amino acids: CAISDYEADGYTF. Written as DNA, the CDR3 is TGTGCCATCAGTGATTACGAGGCGGATGGCTACACCTTC.